This T cell receptor (beta chain) stems from a study of radiotherapy plus CTLA-4 blockade in lung cancer. On the study more broadly: Disease control was seen in approximately 29% of patients, objective responses in about 18%.

This clone appeared a single time. Germline values: CDR1 SEHNR, CDR2 FQNEAQ (reference sequence). V lost 4 bases and J lost 6, with 16 bases in between. CDR3 size: 14 residues. TCRdb's table, derived via immunoSEQ multiplex PCR, lists solely in-frame clones and lacks some. Here the sample spans over 80,000 clones, around 83% being singletons. Lung cancer patients with chemo-refractory metastatic non-small-cell disease were given focal radiation plus CTLA-4 blockade with ipilimumab. The gene calls are TRBV7-9 and TRBJ2-7; D is uncertain. This TCR derives from a human donor with non-small cell lung cancer who had stable disease on radiotherapy plus ipilimumab. This sample comprised peripheral blood, obtained from a patient treated with radiotherapy plus ipilimumab. DNA of the CDR3: TGTGCCAGCAGCTCTCCCGCCCCCTCTGTCGAGCAGTACTTC. Translated, it gives CASSSPAPSVEQYF. Complete variable domain (other parts from reference TRBV7-9 and TRBJ2-7): DTGVSQNPRHKITKRGQNVTFRCDPISEHNRLYWYRQTLGQGPEFLTYFQNEAQLEKSRLLSDRFSAERPKGSFSTLEIQRTEQGDSAMYLCASSSPAPSVEQYFGPGTRLTVT.